What follows describes a single TCR beta chain. Its cognate antigen is unknown. Sequencing was at deep level. Original processing methods: Sequence data from immunoSEQ were junction-only and lacked quality scores; consequently, filtering differed. Profiling relied on immunoSEQ multiplex PCR, and the TCRdb table lists in-frame clones only, not all of them. V and J calls and clone size come straight from that table; D and trimming were deduced from the DNA. The repertoire consists of about 1.1 million clones, with about 84% occurring once and the leading ten covering 0.61%. This sample is drawn from a study of shared clonotypes between healthy human individuals. Study observations and caveats: Inspection by rarefaction showed sorted-subset sequencing to be incomplete despite large depth. It was the few donors that limited the genetic and exposure-history diversity represented.

Trimming left V 8 bases short and J 8 bases short, with 15 bases between. Looked up from germline, CDR1 is MDHEN and CDR2 is SYDVKM. CDR3 length: 12 residues. This TCR was recovered from a young man in good health. Some clones in this sample may be carry-over from other donors' samples. The rearrangement joins TRBV28 to TRBJ1-2, with no clear D. Material: memory CD4+ T cells from PBMCs. Subset in this sample: CD45RA-negative fraction. The CDR3 loop is CASEIRGGGYTF. CDR3 DNA sequence: TGTGCCAGCGAAATTCGGGGTGGGGGCTACACCTTC.